This T cell receptor (beta chain) appears in the sequencing data of a study of regulatory T cells in long-lasting Graves disease. Findings of the study overall: Preferential use of TRBV28, TRBJ1-2 and TRBJ2-5 was seen in persistent disease. The persistent group shared 2,500 to 3,000 public clonotypes, more than the approximately 970 shared by new patients.

Building the TCR beta libraries relied on iRepertoire HTBI primers, and CDR3 regions underwent Arm-PCR. Each CDR3 protein is one row after TCRdb ran MiXCR on the multiplex PCR reads. The sample includes 390,000 or so distinct CDR3 sequences, approximately 23% of them seen just once. The time point is: persistent/refractory GD, antithyroid drugs over 5 years with positive TRAb. Making the TCR library involved RNA that had been extracted from PBMCs. A volume of around 9.9 milliliters of peripheral blood was collected in EDTA tubes. V was shortened by 6 bases and J by 5 bases, with 21 bases between the two germline ends. The CDR3 loop spans 16 amino acids. Germline V gene sequence: CDR1 MDHEN, CDR2 SYDVKM. Turning to this clonotype: Its target is not known.

This sequence originates from a woman aged 40 to 50 with Graves disease. The chain joins TRBV28 to TRBJ2-3, with D hard to call. Specimen: peripheral blood mononuclear cells (PBMCs), collected when the disease was refractory, from a patient treated with antithyroid drugs. DNA for the CDR3: TGTGCCAGCAGGATGGATCCTAATCCTTCTCTAGATACGCAGTATTTT. Its protein is CASRMDPNPSLDTQYF.